This is a list of T cell receptor beta chains from one sample in a study of CD8+CD57+ T cells in acquired aplastic anemia. TCRdb independently ran MiXCR on the reads; one entry per CDR3 protein. This repertoire shows 100,000 to 150,000 distinct CDR3 sequences, approximately 40% found once; its top ten account for over 2%. The sequenced sample was sorted CD4+, CD8+, or CD8+CD57+ T cells (not recorded which) from PBMCs. The receptors originated from a human donor with aplastic anemia. Each CDR3 is given with its conserved first and last residue. The order of the fields is J gene, V gene, D gene, clone size, CDR3 DNA, CDR3 protein. The D gene is left open where the match is weak. Clone size is not always given. Where it is, it says once, few, many or a class for expanded clones.

>TRBJ1-2|TRBV4-3|.|many
TGCGCCAGCAGCCAAGAAAGGTTACAACTATATGGCTACACCTTC
CASSQERLQLYGYTF
>TRBJ2-3|TRBV16|.|many
TGTGCCAGCAGCCAATCGGGCCCCACAGATACGCAGTATTTT
CASSQSGPTDTQYF
>TRBJ2-7|TRBV28|TRBD1|few
TGTGCCAGCAGTTCCGGGACAGTAATCTACGAGCAGTACTTC
CASSSGTVIYEQYF
>TRBJ2-3|TRBV11-2|.|many
TGTGCCAGCAGCTTCTCCTGGACAGGCACAGATACGCAGTATTTT
CASSFSWTGTDTQYF
>TRBJ1-6|TRBV5-1|TRBD1|many
TGCGCCAGCAGCCCCAACAGGGGGCTAGGTTCACCCCTCCACTTT
CASSPNRGLGSPLHF
>TRBJ2-2|TRBV6-4|.|many
TGTGCCAGCAGTGCTTACACCGGGGAGCTGCTTTTT
CASSAYTGELLF
>TRBJ1-5|TRBV24-1|.|.
TGTGCCACCAGGGGGTGGGGCAATCAGCCCCAGCATTTT
CATRGWGNQPQHF
>TRBJ1-4|TRBV5-1|.|many
TGCGCCAGCAGCCCGGAGTGGACGACCGGGGGAAAACTGTTTTTT
CASSPEWTTGGKLFF
>TRBJ2-6|TRBV9|.|.
TGTGCCAGCAGCCTTACACTACCCGGGCTGTGCTCTGGGGCCAACGTCCTGACTTTC
CASSLTLPGLCSGANVLTF
>TRBJ2-5|TRBV10-3|.|many
TGTGCCATCAGTCTTTCAGGGGCCCAAGAGACCCAGTACTTC
CAISLSGAQETQYF
>TRBJ1-3|TRBV6-2/TRBV6-3|.|.
TGTGCCAGCAGTTACGGGACACCTTCTGGAAACACCATATATTTT
CASSYGTPSGNTIYF
>TRBJ1-6|TRBV19|.|many
TGTGCCAGTAGTTCCCGCCGGGGTGGACTTAATTCACCCCTCCACTTT
CASSSRRGGLNSPLHF
>TRBJ1-1|TRBV9|.|many
TGTGCCAGCAGTTACAGGGACCTGAACACTGAAGCTTTCTTT
CASSYRDLNTEAFF
>TRBJ1-1|TRBV19|.|.
TGTGCCAGCAGCTTACGGGGCGAGCTGGCAACTGAAGCTTTCTTT
CASSLRGELATEAFF
>TRBJ1-1|TRBV18|.|.
TGTGCCAGCTCCCCTCGGGACGGATTGAACACTGAAGCTTTCTTT
CASSPRDGLNTEAFF
>TRBJ2-3|TRBV29-1|TRBD2|.
TGCAGCGTTCCTATAGCGGGAGCACCCGGAGATACGCAGTATTTT
CSVPIAGAPGDTQYF
>TRBJ2-3|TRBV2|.|many
TGTGCCAGCAGTGTGGGGCGAACAGCAGATACGCAGTATTTT
CASSVGRTADTQYF
>TRBJ2-7|TRBV29-1|.|many
TGCAGCGTGGGGGGCGGGGGTATGAACGAGCAGTACTTC
CSVGGGGMNEQYF
>TRBJ1-2|TRBV7-9|.|many
TGTGCCAGCAGCCGCGACCAGGGGTGGAATGGCTACACCTTC
CASSRDQGWNGYTF
>TRBJ1-2|TRBV28|.|many
TGTGCCAGCAGCCGACTTACTACAGGGTATGGCTACACCTTC
CASSRLTTGYGYTF
>TRBJ2-1|TRBV7-2|.|.
TGTGCCAGCAGCTGGGGGGCCAATGAGCAGTTCTTC
CASSWGANEQFF
>TRBJ1-1|TRBV3-1|.|.
TGTGCCAGCAGCGCCCAGACAAGGAACACTGAAGCTTTCTTT
CASSAQTRNTEAFF
>TRBJ2-5|TRBV7-2|TRBD2|many
TGTGCCAGCAGCCTGGGACTAGCGGGGGCCCACCAAGAGACCCAGTACTTC
CASSLGLAGAHQETQYF
>TRBJ2-1|TRBV24-1|TRBD2|once
TGTGCCACCAGTGATTCTTCTAGCGGGAATGAGCAGTTCTTC
CATSDSSSGNEQFF
>TRBJ2-7|TRBV29-1|.|.
TGCAGCGTTGTCCAGGGCGATCTCGAGCAGTACTTC
CSVVQGDLEQYF
>TRBJ2-7|TRBV19|.|.
TGTGCCAGTAGCCTAGGGGGGGGGCGGTACGAGCAGTACTTC
CASSLGGGRYEQYF
>TRBJ2-5|TRBV19|.|.
TGTGCCAGTACGGGAGAGGGCCATCAGACCCAGTACTTC
CASTGEGHQTQYF
>TRBJ1-5|TRBV29-1|.|.
TGCAGCGTTGCCTGGGACACAAATCAGCCCCAGCATTTT
CSVAWDTNQPQHF
>TRBJ2-3|TRBV24-1|.|.
TGTGCCACCAGTGTTCCTGGGGCCCAGCACGGTACGCAGTATTTT
CATSVPGAQHGTQYF
>TRBJ2-3|TRBV28|TRBD2|.
TGTGCCAGCAGTTTGATTACTAGCGGGGGTGGGGATACGCAGTATTTT
CASSLITSGGGDTQYF
>TRBJ1-6|TRBV19|.|many
TGTGCCAGTAGTATATTTGCACGGGTGGGCAGCACAACCTCCTATAATTCACCCCTCCACTTT
CASSIFARVGSTTSYNSPLHF
>TRBJ1-6|TRBV12-3/TRBV12-4|TRBD1|many
TGTGCCAGCAGCTTGGGACAGGGGGGCTCACCCCTCCACTTT
CASSLGQGGSPLHF
>TRBJ2-3|TRBV29-1|.|.
TGCAGCGTTGATAGCTCCGGGGAAGATACGCAGTATTTT
CSVDSSGEDTQYF
>TRBJ1-1|TRBV2|.|.
TGTGCCAGCAGGGGGGCCAACACTGAAGCTTTCTTT
CASRGANTEAFF
>TRBJ2-2|TRBV7-2|TRBD2|many
TGTGCCAGCAGCTTGAAGGCTAGCGGGGGGGTCTGGAGCGGGGAGCTGTTTTTT
CASSLKASGGVWSGELFF
>TRBJ1-6|TRBV2|TRBD1|few
TGTGCCAGCTCGGGACAGGGGGCCCTTTATTCACCCCTCCACTTT
CASSGQGALYSPLHF
>TRBJ2-7|TRBV7-6|TRBD1|many
TGTGCCAGCAGCCGCCGGGACAGGGCCCACGAGCAGTACTTC
CASSRRDRAHEQYF
>TRBJ2-7|TRBV7-2|.|.
TGTGCCAGCAGCTCAACTAGGTACGAGCAGTACTTC
CASSSTRYEQYF
>TRBJ1-4|TRBV6-2/TRBV6-3|TRBD1|many
TGTGCCAGCAGTGTGGGACAGACCTTGCTTTTT
CASSVGQTLLF
>TRBJ1-2|TRBV29-1|TRBD1|.
TGCAGCGTAGGGACAGCTAACTATGGCTACACCTTC
CSVGTANYGYTF
>TRBJ2-5|TRBV4-1|.|.
TGCGCCAGCAGCCAAGTCGCGCCCGGGACCCAGTACTTC
CASSQVAPGTQYF
>TRBJ1-6|TRBV7-9|.|many
TGTGCCAGCAGCTTAGAGGGTTCGAGCGCACCCCTCCACTTT
CASSLEGSSAPLHF
>TRBJ2-7|TRBV5-1|.|many
TGCGCCAGCAAATTTGACCCCGTTGGGGCCGAGCAGTACTTC
CASKFDPVGAEQYF
>TRBJ2-5|TRBV7-2|TRBD2|.
TGTGCCAGCAGCCAGGGGACTAGCGGGGTTGTGGAGACCCAGTACTTC
CASSQGTSGVVETQYF
>TRBJ1-6|TRBV9|.|many
TGTGCCAGCAGCGTAGTGGACTCACCGATTTCACCCCTCCACTTT
CASSVVDSPISPLHF
>TRBJ1-1|TRBV6-5|.|many
TGTGCCAGCAGTTATAACCCCAGGATCGGAGCTTTCTTT
CASSYNPRIGAFF
>TRBJ2-1|TRBV20-1|TRBD2|once
TGCAGTGCTAGCAAAAGCGGGGGGGCCAATGAGCAGTTCTTC
CSASKSGGANEQFF
>TRBJ2-7|TRBV6-1|TRBD1|many
TGTGCCAGCAGGCCCCTTAGCGGACAGGGTAGATCACCTTACGAGCAGTACTTC
CASRPLSGQGRSPYEQYF